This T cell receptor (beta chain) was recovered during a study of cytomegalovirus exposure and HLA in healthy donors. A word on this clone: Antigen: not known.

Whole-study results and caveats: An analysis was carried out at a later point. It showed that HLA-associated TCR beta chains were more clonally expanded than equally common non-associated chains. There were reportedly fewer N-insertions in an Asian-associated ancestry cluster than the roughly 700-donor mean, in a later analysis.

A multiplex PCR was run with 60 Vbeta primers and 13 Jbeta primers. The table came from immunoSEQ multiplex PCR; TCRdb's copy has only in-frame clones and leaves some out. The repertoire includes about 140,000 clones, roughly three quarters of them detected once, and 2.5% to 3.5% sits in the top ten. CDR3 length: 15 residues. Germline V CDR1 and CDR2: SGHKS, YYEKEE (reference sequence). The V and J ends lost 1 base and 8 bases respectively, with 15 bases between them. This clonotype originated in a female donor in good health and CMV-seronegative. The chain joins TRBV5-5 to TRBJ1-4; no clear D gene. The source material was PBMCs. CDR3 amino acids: CASSLITQANEKLFF. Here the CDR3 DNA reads TGTGCCAGCAGCTTGATCACGCAGGCCAACGAAAAACTGTTTTTT.